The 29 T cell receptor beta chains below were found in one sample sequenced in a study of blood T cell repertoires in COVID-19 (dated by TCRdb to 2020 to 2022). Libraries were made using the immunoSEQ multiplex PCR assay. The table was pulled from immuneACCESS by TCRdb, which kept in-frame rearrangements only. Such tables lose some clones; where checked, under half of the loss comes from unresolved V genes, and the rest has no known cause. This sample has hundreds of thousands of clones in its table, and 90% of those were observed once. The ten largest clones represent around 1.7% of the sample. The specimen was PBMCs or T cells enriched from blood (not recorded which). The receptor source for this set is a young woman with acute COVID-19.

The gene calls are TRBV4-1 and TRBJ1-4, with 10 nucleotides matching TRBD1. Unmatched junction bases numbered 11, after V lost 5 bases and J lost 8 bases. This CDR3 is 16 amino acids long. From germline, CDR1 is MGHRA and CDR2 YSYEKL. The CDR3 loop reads CASSADRGRIGEKLFF. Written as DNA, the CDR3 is TGCGCCAGCAGCGCAGACAGGGGGCGAATTGGAGAAAAACTGTTTTTT.

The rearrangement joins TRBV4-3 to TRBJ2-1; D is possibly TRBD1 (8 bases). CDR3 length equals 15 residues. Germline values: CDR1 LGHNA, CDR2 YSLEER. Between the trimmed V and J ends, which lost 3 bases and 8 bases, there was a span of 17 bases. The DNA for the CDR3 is TGCGCCAGCAGCCAGCGACACAGGGGGAGGGATGAGCAGTTCTTC. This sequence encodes CASSQRHRGRDEQFF.

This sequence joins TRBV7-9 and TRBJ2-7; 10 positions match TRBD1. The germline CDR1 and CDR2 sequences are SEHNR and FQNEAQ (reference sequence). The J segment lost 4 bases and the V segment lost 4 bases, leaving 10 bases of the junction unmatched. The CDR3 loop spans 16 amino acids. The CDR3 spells CASSSFWGTGAYEQYF. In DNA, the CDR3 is TGTGCCAGCAGCTCCTTCTGGGGGACAGGGGCTTACGAGCAGTACTTC. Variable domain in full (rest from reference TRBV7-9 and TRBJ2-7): DTGVSQNPRHKITKRGQNVTFRCDPISEHNRLYWYRQTLGQGPEFLTYFQNEAQLEKSRLLSDRFSAERPKGSFSTLEIQRTEQGDSAMYLCASSSFWGTGAYEQYFGPGTRLTVT.

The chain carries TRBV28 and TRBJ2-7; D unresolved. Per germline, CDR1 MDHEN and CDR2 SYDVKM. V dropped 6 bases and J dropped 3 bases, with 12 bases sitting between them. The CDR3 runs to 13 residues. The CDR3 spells CASSSPGNYEQYF. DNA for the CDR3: TGTGCCAGCAGCTCGCCGGGTAACTACGAGCAGTACTTC.

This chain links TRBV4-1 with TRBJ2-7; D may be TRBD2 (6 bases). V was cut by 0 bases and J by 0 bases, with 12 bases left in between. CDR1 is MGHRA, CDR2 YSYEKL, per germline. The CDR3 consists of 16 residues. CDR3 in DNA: TGCGCCAGCAGCCAAGACGGCGGGACGAGCTCCTACGAGCAGTACTTC. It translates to CASSQDGGTSSYEQYF.

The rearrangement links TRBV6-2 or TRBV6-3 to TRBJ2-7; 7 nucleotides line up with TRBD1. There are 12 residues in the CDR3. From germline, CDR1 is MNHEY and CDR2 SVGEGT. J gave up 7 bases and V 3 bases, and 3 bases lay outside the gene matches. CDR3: CASSYSDREQYF. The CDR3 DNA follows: TGTGCCAGCAGTTATTCGGACAGGGAGCAGTACTTC.

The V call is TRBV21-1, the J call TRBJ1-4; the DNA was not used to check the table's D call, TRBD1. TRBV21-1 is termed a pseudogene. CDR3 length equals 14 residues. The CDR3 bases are TGTGCCAGCAGGGGGGGACAGGGCGGCGAAAAACTGTTTTTT. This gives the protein CASRGGQGGEKLFF.

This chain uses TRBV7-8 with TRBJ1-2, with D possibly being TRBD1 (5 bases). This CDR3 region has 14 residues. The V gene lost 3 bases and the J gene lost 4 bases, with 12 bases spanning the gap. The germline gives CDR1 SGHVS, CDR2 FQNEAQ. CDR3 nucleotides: TGTGCCAGCAGCTTGGGACGGACTATCTATGGCTACACCTTC. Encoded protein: CASSLGRTIYGYTF.

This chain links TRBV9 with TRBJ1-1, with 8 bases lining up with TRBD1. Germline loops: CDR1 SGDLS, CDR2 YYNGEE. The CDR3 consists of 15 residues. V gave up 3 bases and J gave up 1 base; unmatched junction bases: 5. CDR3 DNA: TGTGCCAGCAGCGGTCCGGGACAGGAGAACACTGAAGCTTTCTTT. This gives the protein CASSGPGQENTEAFF.

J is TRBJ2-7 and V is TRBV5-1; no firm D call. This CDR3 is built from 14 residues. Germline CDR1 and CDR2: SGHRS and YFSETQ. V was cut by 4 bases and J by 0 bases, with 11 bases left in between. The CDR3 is CASSVTVPSYEQYF. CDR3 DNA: TGCGCCAGCAGCGTTACAGTCCCCTCCTACGAGCAGTACTTC.

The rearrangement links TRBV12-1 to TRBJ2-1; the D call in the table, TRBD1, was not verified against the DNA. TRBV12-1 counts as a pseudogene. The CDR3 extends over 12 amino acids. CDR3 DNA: TGTGCCAGCAAACCCCACACAAATGAGCAGTTCTTC. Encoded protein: CASKPHTNEQFF.

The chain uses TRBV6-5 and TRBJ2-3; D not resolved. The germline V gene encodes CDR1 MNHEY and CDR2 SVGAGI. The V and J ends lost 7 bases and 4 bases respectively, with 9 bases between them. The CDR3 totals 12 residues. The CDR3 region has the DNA TGTGCCAGCACCCAACGGGCAGATACGCAGTATTTT. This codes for CASTQRADTQYF.

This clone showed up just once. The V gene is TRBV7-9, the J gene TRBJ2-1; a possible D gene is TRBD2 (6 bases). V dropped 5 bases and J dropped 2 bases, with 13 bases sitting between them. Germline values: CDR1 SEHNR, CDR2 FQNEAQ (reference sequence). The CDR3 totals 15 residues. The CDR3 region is CASSPRGATYNEQFF. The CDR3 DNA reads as TGTGCCAGCAGCCCGCGGGGAGCCACCTACAATGAGCAGTTCTTC.

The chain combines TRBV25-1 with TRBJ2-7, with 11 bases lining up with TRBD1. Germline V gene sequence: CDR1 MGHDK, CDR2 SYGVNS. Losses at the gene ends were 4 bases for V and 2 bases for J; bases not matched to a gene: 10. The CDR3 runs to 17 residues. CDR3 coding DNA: TGTGCCAGCAGTGGACCTGAACGGGACAGGGGGGCCTACGAGCAGTACTTC. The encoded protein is CASSGPERDRGAYEQYF.

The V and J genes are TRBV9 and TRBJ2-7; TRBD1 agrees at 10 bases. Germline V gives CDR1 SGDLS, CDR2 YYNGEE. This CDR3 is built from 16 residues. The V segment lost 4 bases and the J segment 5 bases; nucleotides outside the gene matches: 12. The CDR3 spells CASSTGQGRSFNEQYF. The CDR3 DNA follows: TGTGCCAGCAGCACGGGACAGGGGCGATCTTTCAACGAGCAGTACTTC.

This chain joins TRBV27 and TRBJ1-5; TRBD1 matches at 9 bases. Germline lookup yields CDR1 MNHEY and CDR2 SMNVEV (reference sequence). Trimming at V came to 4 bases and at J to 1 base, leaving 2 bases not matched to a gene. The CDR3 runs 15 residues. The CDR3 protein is CASSSDRGSNQPQHF. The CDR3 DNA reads TGTGCCAGCAGTTCGGACAGGGGAAGCAATCAGCCCCAGCATTTT.

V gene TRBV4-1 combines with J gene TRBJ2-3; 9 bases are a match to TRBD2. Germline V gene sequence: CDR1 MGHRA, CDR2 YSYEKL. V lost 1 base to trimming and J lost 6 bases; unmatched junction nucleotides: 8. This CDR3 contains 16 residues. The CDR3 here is CASSQVGREGPDTQYF. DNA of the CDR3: TGCGCCAGCAGCCAAGTGGGGCGGGAGGGCCCGGATACGCAGTATTTT.

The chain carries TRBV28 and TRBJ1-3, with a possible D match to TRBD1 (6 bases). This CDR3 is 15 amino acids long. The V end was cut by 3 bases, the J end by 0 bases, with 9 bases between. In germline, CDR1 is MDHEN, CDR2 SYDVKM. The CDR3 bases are TGTGCCAGCAGTTTCCGGACAGACTCTGGAAACACCATATATTTT. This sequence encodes CASSFRTDSGNTIYF.

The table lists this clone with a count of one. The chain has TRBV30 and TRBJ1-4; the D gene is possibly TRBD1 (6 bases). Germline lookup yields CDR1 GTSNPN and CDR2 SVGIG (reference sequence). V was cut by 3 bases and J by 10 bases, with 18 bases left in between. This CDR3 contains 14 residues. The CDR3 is CAWRSGVGFGKLFF. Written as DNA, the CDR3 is TGTGCCTGGAGGTCAGGGGTGGGTTTTGGAAAACTGTTTTTT.

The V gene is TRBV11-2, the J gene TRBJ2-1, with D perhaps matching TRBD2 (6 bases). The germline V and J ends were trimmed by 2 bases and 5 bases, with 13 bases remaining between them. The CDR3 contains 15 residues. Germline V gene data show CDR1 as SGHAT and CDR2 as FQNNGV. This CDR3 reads CASSLPGLYDNEQFF. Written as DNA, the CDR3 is TGTGCCAGCAGCTTACCCGGACTATATGACAATGAGCAGTTCTTC.

In nucleotides, the CDR3 is TGTGCCAGCAGCCAAGACTCTTCGGTTAACTATGGCTACACCTTC. Translating gives CASSQDSSVNYGYTF. The chain carries TRBV4-2 and TRBJ1-2; D not certain. This CDR3 is 15 amino acids long. Deletions cut 0 bases from V and 1 base from J, with 9 bases between. Germline CDR1 is LGHNA and CDR2 is YNFKEQ.

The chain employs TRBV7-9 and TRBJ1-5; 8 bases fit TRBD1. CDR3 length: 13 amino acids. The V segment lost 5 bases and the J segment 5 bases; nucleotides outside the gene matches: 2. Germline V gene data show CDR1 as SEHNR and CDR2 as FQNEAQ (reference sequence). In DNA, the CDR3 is TGTGCCAGCAGCGACAGGGGAGATCAGCCCCAGCATTTT. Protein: CASSDRGDQPQHF.

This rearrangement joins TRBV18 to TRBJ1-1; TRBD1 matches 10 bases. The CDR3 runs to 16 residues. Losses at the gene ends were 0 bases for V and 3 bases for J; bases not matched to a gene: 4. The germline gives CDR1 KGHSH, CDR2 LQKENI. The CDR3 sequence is CASSPPGQGTYTEAFF. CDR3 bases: TGTGCCAGCTCACCACCGGGACAGGGGACGTACACTGAAGCTTTCTTT.

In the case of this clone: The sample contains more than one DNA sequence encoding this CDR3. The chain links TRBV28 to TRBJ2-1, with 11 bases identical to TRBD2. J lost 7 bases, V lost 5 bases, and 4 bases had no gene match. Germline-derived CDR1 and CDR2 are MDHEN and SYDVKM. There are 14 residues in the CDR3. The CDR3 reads CASSVAGGDNEQFF. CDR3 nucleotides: TGTGCCAGCAGTGTAGCGGGAGGGGATAATGAGCAGTTCTTC.

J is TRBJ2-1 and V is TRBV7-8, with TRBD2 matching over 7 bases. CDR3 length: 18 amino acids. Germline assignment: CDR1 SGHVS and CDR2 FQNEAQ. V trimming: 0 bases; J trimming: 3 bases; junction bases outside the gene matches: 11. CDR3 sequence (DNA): TGTGCCAGCAGCTTAGCAGAACCGGGACTACTGCGCTACAATGAGCAGTTCTTC. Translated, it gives CASSLAEPGLLRYNEQFF.

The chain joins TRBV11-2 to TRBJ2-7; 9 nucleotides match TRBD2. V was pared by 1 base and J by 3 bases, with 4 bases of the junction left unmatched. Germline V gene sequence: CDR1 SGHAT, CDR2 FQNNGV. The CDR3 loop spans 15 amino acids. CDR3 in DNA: TGTGCCAGCAGCTTAGGTAGCGGGAGCCTCTACGAGCAGTACTTC. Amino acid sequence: CASSLGSGSLYEQYF.

The CDR3 region is CASSSNRDLNTEAFF. CDR3 nucleotide sequence: TGTGCCAGCAGTTCGAACAGGGATCTGAACACTGAAGCTTTCTTT. V gene TRBV6-5 combines with J gene TRBJ1-1; D possibly corresponds to TRBD1 (6 bases). CDR3 length equals 15 residues. Trimming left V 4 bases short and J 0 bases short, with 12 bases between. Germline loops: CDR1 MNHEY, CDR2 SVGAGI.

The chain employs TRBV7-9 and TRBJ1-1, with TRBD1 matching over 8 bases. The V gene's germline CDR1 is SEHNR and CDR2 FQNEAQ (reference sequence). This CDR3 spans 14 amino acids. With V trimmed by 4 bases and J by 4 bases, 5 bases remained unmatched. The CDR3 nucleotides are TGTGCCAGCAGCTCTGGACAGGGATTCACTGAAGCTTTCTTT. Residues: CASSSGQGFTEAFF.

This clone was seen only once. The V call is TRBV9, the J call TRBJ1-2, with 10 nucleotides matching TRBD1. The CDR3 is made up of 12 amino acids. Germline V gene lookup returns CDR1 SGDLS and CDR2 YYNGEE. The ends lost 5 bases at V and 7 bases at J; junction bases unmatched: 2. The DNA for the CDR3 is TGTGCCAGCAGGACAGGGGGCGGTGGCTACACCTTC. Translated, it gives CASRTGGGGYTF.